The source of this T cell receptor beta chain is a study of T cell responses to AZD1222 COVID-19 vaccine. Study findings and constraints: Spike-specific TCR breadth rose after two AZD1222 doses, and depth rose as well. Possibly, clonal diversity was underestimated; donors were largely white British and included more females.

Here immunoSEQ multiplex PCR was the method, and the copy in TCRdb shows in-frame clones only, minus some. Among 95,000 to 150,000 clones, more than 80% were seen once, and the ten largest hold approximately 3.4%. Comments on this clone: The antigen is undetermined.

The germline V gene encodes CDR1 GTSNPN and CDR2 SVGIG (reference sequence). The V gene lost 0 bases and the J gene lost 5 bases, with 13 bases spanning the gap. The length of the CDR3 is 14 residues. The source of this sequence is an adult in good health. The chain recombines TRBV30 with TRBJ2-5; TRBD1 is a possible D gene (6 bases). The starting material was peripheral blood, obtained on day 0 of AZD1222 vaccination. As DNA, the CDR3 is TGTGCCTGGAGTGTCCAGGGGCGTAGGGAGACCCAGTACTTC. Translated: CAWSVQGRRETQYF.